Listed below are T cell receptor beta chains from one sample, sequenced in a study of spatial heterogeneity in lung cancer. Each CDR3 protein gets one entry after TCRdb re-called the 5' RACE reads with MiXCR. Among 20,000 to 25,000 distinct CDR3 sequences, more than 8% were seen once, and the ten largest hold 7.5% to 8%. This material consisted of lung tumor tissue, taken at surgery. All receptors derive from a male donor with early-stage non-small cell lung cancer. CDR3s include the opening cysteine and the closing phenylalanine or tryptophan. Each record gives: J gene, clone size, D gene, V gene, CDR3 DNA, CDR3 protein. D genes are given only for firm matches. Size is omitted from some rows. Given values are once, few, many or a class for expanded clones.

TRBJ2-5,few,TRBD2,TRBV7-2,TGTGCCAGCAGCTTTAAGAGCGGGAGCTACCCGGGGACCCAGTACTTC,CASSFKSGSYPGTQYF
TRBJ1-5,many,-,TRBV7-2,TGTGCCAGCAGCTCCGAGCTGAAGAGCAATCAGCCCCAGCATTTT,CASSSELKSNQPQHF
TRBJ2-5,-,-,TRBV5-8,TGTGCCAGCAGCTTGCGGGAGACCCAGTACTTC,CASSLRETQYF
TRBJ2-2,-,-,TRBV7-3,TGTGCCAGCAGCCCCCTCACAACAGGGCGCGGGGAGCTGTTTTTT,CASSPLTTGRGELFF
TRBJ2-3,many,-,TRBV5-1,TGCGCCAGCAGCTTGGTTGGGGGCTACACAGATACGCAGTATTTT,CASSLVGGYTDTQYF
TRBJ2-1,many,-,TRBV20-1,TGCAGTGCTAGACGGCTGAGGAGCCGGACCTTAAATGAGCAGTTCTTC,CSARRLRSRTLNEQFF
TRBJ2-5,few,TRBD1,TRBV4-1,TGCGCCAGCAGCCACCGGGACAGGGATCGAGAGACCCAGTACTTC,CASSHRDRDRETQYF
TRBJ2-7,many,TRBD1,TRBV6-5,TGTGCCAGCAACTACCGGGACAGACCCTACGAGCAGTACTTC,CASNYRDRPYEQYF
TRBJ2-4,many,-,TRBV6-6,TGTGCCAGCAGTTTGGACAGTTTAGCCAAAAACATTCAGTACTTC,CASSLDSLAKNIQYF
TRBJ2-1,many,-,TRBV6-2/TRBV6-3,TGTGCCAGCAGTGGCTGGTCGAATGAGCAGTTCTTC,CASSGWSNEQFF
TRBJ2-3,-,-,TRBV6-5,TGTGCCAGCAGTTTCATGGGTGCAGATACGCAGTATTTT,CASSFMGADTQYF
TRBJ1-4,many,TRBD1,TRBV7-2,TGTGCCAGCAGCTTAGATGGGACAGAAAACGAAAAACTGTTTTTT,CASSLDGTENEKLFF
TRBJ2-7,-,-,TRBV20-1,TGCAGTGCTAGTCGGGGGCCCTACGAGCAGTACTTC,CSASRGPYEQYF
TRBJ2-5,many,TRBD2,TRBV5-1,TGCGCCAGCAGCACGGGGGGGCAAGAGACCCAGTACTTC,CASSTGGQETQYF
TRBJ2-1,medium-sized,TRBD2,TRBV7-3,TGTGCCAGCAGCTTAAGGACTAGGAGCGATGAGCAGTTCTTC,CASSLRTRSDEQFF
TRBJ1-1,many,-,TRBV28,TGTGCCAGCAGTTTACGGGGGGGCGGGCCCCGGGAAGCTTTCTTT,CASSLRGGGPREAFF
TRBJ2-6,many,-,TRBV29-1,TGCAGCGTTCCTTGGCCGGCGGCTGGGGCCAACGTCCTGACTTTC,CSVPWPAAGANVLTF
TRBJ2-2,few,-,TRBV29-1,TGCAGCGTTCGGACGGCGGGGACCGGGGAGCTGTTTTTT,CSVRTAGTGELFF
TRBJ2-7,medium-sized,-,TRBV20-1,TGCAGTGCTAGAGATCGTAGGCCATTCTACGAGCAGTACTTC,CSARDRRPFYEQYF
TRBJ2-3,many,-,TRBV11-2,TGTGCCAGCAGCCTCCGACAGGACACAGATACGCAGTATTTT,CASSLRQDTDTQYF
TRBJ2-3,few,-,TRBV6-5,TGTGCCAGCAGTTACTCTTCCGGCACAGATACGCAGTATTTT,CASSYSSGTDTQYF
TRBJ1-2,many,-,TRBV2,TGTGCCAGCAGGGACCGTGGCTACACCTTC,CASRDRGYTF
TRBJ2-4,many,-,TRBV9,TGTGCCAGCAGCCCCAGGGCCGACGGAGAGACGGACTTC,CASSPRADGETDF
TRBJ2-3,medium-sized,-,TRBV11-2,TGTGCCAGCAGCTCCCCGGACTGGCGGGATACGCAGTATTTT,CASSSPDWRDTQYF
TRBJ2-7,few,-,TRBV5-6,TGTGCCAGCAGCTTGGTCAGGGCCTACGAGCAGTACTTC,CASSLVRAYEQYF
TRBJ2-5,many,-,TRBV28,TGTGCCAGCAGTCCGGGGAGGGGGCGTAGGGAGACCCAGTACTTC,CASSPGRGRRETQYF
TRBJ1-2,-,TRBD1,TRBV12-3/TRBV12-4,TGTGCCAGCAGTTGGGGACAGGGTGACGGCTACACCTTC,CASSWGQGDGYTF
TRBJ1-1,many,-,TRBV27,TGTGCCACCAAATTCACGAGGGACACTGAAGCTTTCTTT,CATKFTRDTEAFF
TRBJ1-1,few,-,TRBV6-6,TGTGCCAGCAGTTACTCTCCAGGGGAAGCTTTCTTT,CASSYSPGEAFF
TRBJ1-6,few,-,TRBV6-5,TGTGCCAGCAGTTACTGGACAGAAAGCTCCTATAATTCACCCCTCCACTTT,CASSYWTESSYNSPLHF
TRBJ2-5,many,-,TRBV18,TGTGCCAGCTCACCACCGGCAGGGCAAGAGACCCAGTACTTC,CASSPPAGQETQYF
TRBJ2-1,-,-,TRBV7-6,TGTGCCAGCAGCTTACAGGCCAGCAATGAGCAGTTCTTC,CASSLQASNEQFF
TRBJ2-3,-,-,TRBV11-2,TGTGCCAGCAGCTCCGGGAGAAGAAATACGCAGTATTTT,CASSSGRRNTQYF
TRBJ2-5,-,-,TRBV20-1,TGCAGTGCTAGAGATCTACGGGGGGCCCAAGAGACCCAGTACTTC,CSARDLRGAQETQYF
TRBJ1-4,many,TRBD1,TRBV28,TGTGCCAGCAGTCCCTCGGTTGGGACAGATAATGAAAAACTGTTTTTT,CASSPSVGTDNEKLFF
TRBJ1-6,many,-,TRBV20-1,TGCAGTGCCCCAACCGGGGGGGGTTATAATTCACCCCTCCACTTT,CSAPTGGGYNSPLHF
TRBJ2-5,many,TRBD1,TRBV14,TGTGCCAGCAGCCGGAACAGGGGGCAAGAGACCCAGTACTTC,CASSRNRGQETQYF
TRBJ2-5,many,-,TRBV4-2,TGTGCCAGCAGCCTCCACGGAGCCAGGGGCTCGGGAGAGACCCAGTACTTC,CASSLHGARGSGETQYF
TRBJ2-1,many,-,TRBV5-1,TGCGCCAGCAGCTTGCGGACTGCCTCCTACAATGAGCAGTTCTTC,CASSLRTASYNEQFF
TRBJ2-2,many,TRBD2,TRBV20-1,TGCAGTGCTCCGACTAGCGGGAGGGTCGACGGGGAGCTGTTTTTT,CSAPTSGRVDGELFF
TRBJ2-3,many,-,TRBV19,TGTGCCAGTAGTCCAAAGGGCGCCGGGACCCTGACAGATACGCAGTATTTT,CASSPKGAGTLTDTQYF
TRBJ2-2,many,-,TRBV2,TGTGCCAGCTCGAGGACAGCGAACACCGGGGAGCTGTTTTTT,CASSRTANTGELFF
TRBJ2-7,-,TRBD2,TRBV20-1,TGCAGTGCTCCGCCGACCTTCGAAACGGGGGGTTTCGAGCAGTACTTC,CSAPPTFETGGFEQYF
TRBJ2-7,many,-,TRBV7-9,TGTGCCAGCAGCTTAATGGGACGAAGATCCGAGCAGTACTTC,CASSLMGRRSEQYF
TRBJ1-3,many,-,TRBV7-6,TGTGCCAGCAGCCCTAGGGGGGGCTCTGGAAACACCATATATTTT,CASSPRGGSGNTIYF
TRBJ2-1,few,-,TRBV29-1,TGCAGCGTAGCCAGGGGGGTTAGTCATGGAGAGGATGAGCAGTTCTTC,CSVARGVSHGEDEQFF
TRBJ1-6,many,-,TRBV6-5,TGTGCCAGCAGTTACTTGGGGGGAAGATCACCCCTCCACTTT,CASSYLGGRSPLHF
TRBJ2-1,many,TRBD1,TRBV27,TGTGCCAGCAGTTCGACAGGGTATGGAAGTGAGCAGTTCTTC,CASSSTGYGSEQFF
TRBJ2-3,-,-,TRBV6-2/TRBV6-3,TGTGCCAGCAGTTACTTGGAGGGGGCAGATACGCAGTATTTT,CASSYLEGADTQYF
TRBJ2-7,many,-,TRBV5-1,TGCGCCAGCAAATCAGCCCTAGAGAACGAGCAGTACTTC,CASKSALENEQYF
TRBJ2-5,-,TRBD2,TRBV6-1,TGTGCCAGCAGCAGTAAGTTAGCGGGGACGTTCCAAGAGACCCAGTACTTC,CASSSKLAGTFQETQYF
TRBJ1-2,many,TRBD1,TRBV4-3,TGCGCCAGCAGCCAAGGAGCACAGGGGGGAGTCTATGGCTACACCTTC,CASSQGAQGGVYGYTF